One sample yielded the 20 T cell receptor beta chains listed below, sequenced in a study of vaccination and CD4 T cells after COVID-19. Scientists ran DNA taken from cultured CD4+ T cells through the Oncomine TCR Beta short-read assay for sequencing. TCRdb re-analysed the PCR reads in MiXCR, keeping a single row per CDR3 protein. The sample gives approximately 4,100 distinct CDR3 sequences, 15% to 20% of which show up once; almost 25% is in the top ten. Treatment given: roughly 11-day PBMC culture with coronavirus spike peptide pools or control peptides (ViraFEST assay). Their target antigens are unknown. The sequenced material came from CD4+ T cells from blood, cultured in vitro. Receptors were obtained from a human donor who had recovered from COVID-19.

In the case of this clonotype: A junction boundary mismatches the germline segment, possibly from a read error. The CDR3 coding sequence is TGTGCCCGGAGTGGCAGGGCGGACTATGGCTACACCTTC. It encodes CARSGRADYGYTF. V and J are TRBV30 and TRBJ1-2; D possibly corresponds to TRBD1 (5 bases). This CDR3 region has 13 residues. Germline CDR1 reads GTSNPN; CDR2 reads SVGIG (reference sequence).

The gene calls are TRBV6-5 and TRBJ1-1; tentatively, D is TRBD1 (5 bases). V shed 2 bases and J shed 4 bases, with 14 bases lying between them. Germline-derived CDR1 and CDR2 are MNHEY and SVGAGI. This CDR3 region has 15 residues. CDR3 nucleotide sequence: TGTGCCAGCAGTTACCCGGGAGGGGTGGGCACTGAAGCTTTCTTT. This gives the protein CASSYPGGVGTEAFF.

This clonotype has a handful of counts. This chain links TRBV9 with TRBJ2-1; TRBD2 matches at 9 bases. Looked up from germline, CDR1 is SGDLS and CDR2 is YYNGEE. This CDR3 contains 16 residues. V dropped 1 base and J dropped 2; count of bases not matched to a gene: 4. The CDR3, as DNA: TGTGCCAGCAGCGTAATTGCGGGGGGGACCTACAATGAGCAGTTCTTC. Its translation is CASSVIAGGTYNEQFF.

This clonotype was seen a handful of times. The rearrangement joins TRBV5-1 to TRBJ2-7; TRBD1 agrees at 10 bases. CDR3 length: 15 residues. Germline trimming cut 0 bases from V and 0 bases from J; bases unmatched to any gene: 0. CDR1 and CDR2 from the germline V gene are SGHRS and YFSETQ. CDR3 in DNA: TGCGCCAGCAGCTTGGGGGACAGGGGCTCCTACGAGCAGTACTTC. This gives the protein CASSLGDRGSYEQYF.

The V gene is TRBV6-1, the J gene TRBJ2-3, with D perhaps TRBD1 (5 bases). CDR3 length: 13 amino acids. Germline values: CDR1 MNHNS, CDR2 SASEGT. The V end lost 8 bases, the J end lost 4 bases, and 13 bases lay between the germline ends. CDR3 in DNA: TGTGCCAGCTCTCTGGCCAGGGCAGATACGCAGTATTTT. Protein sequence: CASSLARADTQYF.

This clonotype was seen once. The J gene is TRBJ1-1, the V gene TRBV12-3 or TRBV12-4, with D unclear. This CDR3 contains 13 residues. Between the trimmed V and J ends, which lost 6 bases and 8 bases, there was a span of 16 bases. CDR3 amino acids: CASSTLMGSEAFF. Here the CDR3 DNA reads TGTGCCAGCAGCACCTTAATGGGGTCGGAAGCTTTCTTT.

Of note for this clonotype: A much larger clonotype is one base distant, so this may be a read error. This chain connects TRBV5-1 to TRBJ1-2, with 7 bases fitting TRBD1. The V gene's germline CDR1 is SGHRS and CDR2 YFSETQ. This CDR3 has 14 amino acids. The CDR3 region is CASSQGGEGYDYTF. The CDR3 DNA reads as TGCGCCAGCAGCCAAGGGGGCGAAGGCTATGACTACACCTTC.

This clonotype is medium-sized by share. The V and J genes are TRBV12-3 or TRBV12-4 and TRBJ2-1; D could derive from TRBD1 or TRBD2 (5 bases each). This CDR3 is 12 amino acids long. V shed 6 bases and J shed 7 bases, with 10 bases lying between them. The CDR3 region has the DNA TGTGCCAGCAGCCCTGAGGGGAATGAGCAGTTCTTC. It translates to CASSPEGNEQFF.

V is TRBV2 and J is TRBJ1-3; the D is unclear. This CDR3 is built from 13 residues. Germline assignment: CDR1 SNHLY and CDR2 FYNNEI. Trimming took 7 bases from V and 0 from J, leaving 7 bases between them. CDR3 sequence: CASISPSGNTIYF. In DNA, the CDR3 is TGTGCCAGCATTTCGCCCTCTGGAAACACCATATATTTT.

The sample holds a few counts of this clonotype. The rearrangement links TRBV6-4 to TRBJ1-5, with D unclear. V was pared by 3 bases and J by 0 bases, with 9 bases between. The CDR3 contains 15 residues. Germline loops: CDR1 MRHNA, CDR2 SNTAGT. CDR3 coding DNA: TGTGCCAGCAGTGATTGGGGTTATAGCAATCAGCCCCAGCATTTT. Residues: CASSDWGYSNQPQHF.

The V gene is TRBV10-3, the J gene TRBJ2-7; D remains unclear. This CDR3 spans 12 amino acids. Between the trimmed V and J ends, which lost 3 bases and 5 bases, there was a span of 8 bases. Germline V gene data show CDR1 as ENHRY and CDR2 as SYGVKD. The CDR3 here is CAISDISDEQYF. The CDR3 DNA is TGTGCCATCAGTGACATCAGTGACGAGCAGTACTTC.

This clonotype was seen a few times. This rearrangement joins TRBV25-1 to TRBJ1-2; no clear D gene. Germline-derived CDR1 and CDR2 are MGHDK and SYGVNS. V lost 3 bases, J lost 2 bases, and 13 bases lay in between. The CDR3 contains 15 residues. The CDR3 here is CASSEPTAGNYGYTF. CDR3 DNA: TGTGCCAGCAGTGAGCCGACCGCGGGGAACTATGGCTACACCTTC.

By share of the sample, this clonotype is medium-sized. CDR3 nucleotide sequence: TGTGCCAGCAGCGCTCTAGCGGGGGGAAGGGATACGCAGTATTTT. Its protein product is CASSALAGGRDTQYF. V is TRBV11-2 and J is TRBJ2-3, with 11 positions matching TRBD2. This CDR3 spans 15 amino acids. Losses at the gene ends were 5 bases for V and 6 bases for J; bases not matched to a gene: 7. The germline CDR1 and CDR2 sequences are SGHAT and FQNNGV.

The genes are TRBV4-2 and TRBJ2-2, with 8 bases identical to TRBD1. The J segment lost 6 bases and the V segment lost 2 bases, leaving 2 bases of the junction unmatched. Germline-derived CDR1 and CDR2 are LGHNA and YNFKEQ. There are 14 residues in the CDR3. The CDR3 bases are TGTGCCAGCAGCCAATGGACAGGGTCCGGGGAGCTGTTTTTT. It is translated as CASSQWTGSGELFF.

In this sample, this clonotype turned up a few times. The gene calls are TRBV5-1 and TRBJ1-1; maybe TRBD1 (5 bases). The germline CDR1 and CDR2 sequences are SGHRS and YFSETQ. The V and J ends lost 0 bases and 5 bases respectively, with 20 bases between them. The CDR3 has 17 amino acids. DNA of the CDR3: TGCGCCAGCAGCTTGGGTTCTAGGGGCCCCATTGTAACTGAAGCTTTCTTT. Protein: CASSLGSRGPIVTEAFF.

Of note for this clonotype: A much larger clonotype is one base distant, so this may be a read error. The V and J genes are TRBV20-1 and TRBJ1-3; D possibly corresponds to TRBD1 (5 bases). Germline loops: CDR1 DFQATT, CDR2 SNEGSKA (reference sequence). This CDR3 contains 12 residues. Here the CDR3 reads CSAREGGNTIHF. CDR3 bases: TGCAGTGCTAGAGAGGGGGGAAACACCATACATTTT.

This clonotype is judged medium-sized. The V gene is TRBV20-1, the J gene TRBJ2-3; 8 bases are shared with TRBD1. Germline CDR1 is DFQATT and CDR2 is SNEGSKA (reference sequence). J was trimmed by 0 bases and V by 4 bases; bases with no gene match: 6. This CDR3 spans 15 amino acids. Here the CDR3 reads CSAMSGTGSTDTQYF. CDR3 bases: TGCAGTGCTATGTCCGGGACAGGCAGCACAGATACGCAGTATTTT.

In this sample, this clonotype turned up a few times. The chain couples TRBV29-1 to TRBJ2-5; either TRBD1 or TRBD2 may supply D (6 bases each). V was trimmed by 7 bases and J by 5 bases, leaving 20 bases between them. Germline CDR1 and CDR2: SQVTM and ANQGSEA. The CDR3 extends over 14 amino acids. CDR3 residues: CSGNRLGGFETQYF. In nucleotides, the CDR3 is TGCAGCGGCAACAGATTAGGGGGGTTCGAGACCCAGTACTTC.

This clonotype was seen a few times. The chain uses TRBV12-3 or TRBV12-4 and TRBJ1-2; D is ambiguous. The CDR3 spans 13 residues. The ends were cut back, 4 bases at V and 7 bases at J, with 13 bases in the middle. This chain's CDR3 is CASSSQPSSGYTF. CDR3 bases: TGTGCCAGCAGTTCGCAGCCGTCTAGTGGCTACACCTTC.

This clonotype is hyperexpanded in the sample. The gene calls are TRBV5-1 and TRBJ2-7; D may be TRBD1 or TRBD2 (5 bases each). V lost 3 bases and J 2 bases, leaving 12 bases between the germline ends. The CDR3 extends over 14 amino acids. CDR1 and CDR2 (germline): SGHRS, YFSETQ. The CDR3 reads CASSSSGPPYEQYF. CDR3 in DNA: TGCGCCAGCAGCTCCTCGGGACCGCCCTACGAGCAGTACTTC.